Below are 9 T cell receptor beta chains sequenced from a single sample in a study of PD-1 blockade in classical Hodgkin lymphoma (dated by TCRdb to 2018 to 2021). Libraries were constructed by the immunoSEQ multiplex PCR assay. The immuneACCESS repertoire file appears here via TCRdb, limited to in-frame rearrangements. These files lack a portion of the clones; in checked studies, under half of the deficit traces to unresolved V genes, and the cause of the others is not known. The sample table contains about 94,000 clones; only one count was recorded for 85% to 95% of them. The leading ten clones occupy about 2% of the sample. In the paper's terms, the time point label means: cycle 4 day 1 (C4D1), after 6 weeks of nivolumab. Every trial patient had relapsed following autologous stem cell transplantation, and prior brentuximab vedotin exposure was what differed among cohorts A, B and C. Sequencing used peripheral blood mononuclear cells (PBMCs), obtained before the fourth cycle of nivolumab. The receptor set was obtained from a human donor with classical Hodgkin lymphoma.

The chain uses TRBV7-2 and TRBJ2-7, with a possible D match to TRBD2 (7 bases). The CDR3 length is 16 residues. Trimming shortened V by 4 bases and J by 3 bases, and 19 bases separated the two germline ends. Germline V gives CDR1 SGHTA, CDR2 FQGNSA. Written as DNA, the CDR3 is TGTGCCAGCAGCTCCCCCCGGGGGGCCTTGAGCTACGAGCAGTACTTC. Protein: CASSSPRGALSYEQYF. Variable domain in full (rest from reference TRBV7-2 and TRBJ2-7): GAGVSQSPSNKVTEKGKDVELRCDPISGHTALYWYRQSLGQGLEFLIYFQGNSAPDKSGLPSDRFSAERTGGSVSTLTIQRTQQEDSAVYLCASSSPRGALSYEQYFGPGTRLTVT.

This clone has only a few counts. V is TRBV30 and J is TRBJ1-1; D gene uncertain. Deletions cut 3 bases from V and 10 bases from J, with 6 bases between. The CDR3 totals 9 residues. CDR1 is GTSNPN, CDR2 SVGIG, per germline (reference sequence). The CDR3 loop is CAWREGAFF. The CDR3 DNA sequence: TGTGCCTGGAGGGAGGGAGCTTTCTTT.

The chain joins TRBV30 to TRBJ1-2, with D possibly TRBD1 on 6 matching bases. V was clipped by 7 bases and J by 4 bases, with 10 bases between them. The CDR3 is made up of 11 amino acids. Germline CDR1 reads GTSNPN; CDR2 reads SVGIG (reference sequence). CDR3 sequence: CASQGFYGYTF. CDR3 coding DNA: TGTGCCTCACAGGGATTCTATGGCTACACCTTC.

V usage is TRBV7-9 and J usage is TRBJ2-1; 8 bases are shared with TRBD2. Germline loops: CDR1 SEHNR, CDR2 FQNEAQ (reference sequence). With 2 bases clipped from V and 0 bases from J, the junction kept 6 bases outside the gene matches. The CDR3 is 17 residues long. CDR3 DNA: TGTGCCAGCAGCTTATCAGGGAGCGGGAGCTCCTACAATGAGCAGTTCTTC. Translation gives CASSLSGSGSSYNEQFF.

V and J are TRBV7-2 and TRBJ2-1; TRBD2 aligns across 11 bases. Germline values: CDR1 SGHTA, CDR2 FQGNSA. The CDR3 is 15 residues long. The trim removed 5 bases at V and 4 bases at J, leaving 4 bases unmatched. CDR3 residues: CASSETSGTYNEQFF. The CDR3 nucleotides are TGTGCCAGCAGCGAGACTAGCGGGACTTACAATGAGCAGTTCTTC.

The rearrangement uses TRBV30 and TRBJ1-1; unclear D gene. The germline V gene encodes CDR1 GTSNPN and CDR2 SVGIG (reference sequence). Between the trimmed V and J ends, which lost 0 bases and 3 bases, there was a span of 8 bases. CDR3 length: 13 residues. The CDR3 nucleotides are TGTGCCTGGAGTGTTGGAGAGTACACTGAAGCTTTCTTT. Translated, it gives CAWSVGEYTEAFF.

The rearrangement joins TRBV28 to TRBJ2-7; 10 positions match TRBD2. The V gene end was trimmed by 5 bases and the J gene end by 4 bases; junction bases not matched to a gene: 8. The germline V gene encodes CDR1 MDHEN and CDR2 SYDVKM. CDR3 size: 15 residues. CDR3 amino acids: CASSRGGTSVYEQYF. The DNA for the CDR3 is TGTGCCAGCAGTCGGGGGGGGACTAGCGTGTACGAGCAGTACTTC.

This chain links TRBV28 with TRBJ1-5; D is undetermined. V was shortened by 2 bases and J by 4 bases, with 15 bases between the two germline ends. Germline V CDR1 and CDR2: MDHEN, SYDVKM. This CDR3 is 16 amino acids long. CDR3 residues: CASSLGASYINQPQHF. The CDR3 DNA sequence: TGTGCCAGCAGTTTAGGAGCCAGCTACATTAATCAGCCCCAGCATTTT.

The table lists this clone with a count of one. This chain joins TRBV7-9 and TRBJ1-4; D unresolved. V lost 4 bases and J lost 0, with 9 bases in between. The CDR3 is made up of 15 amino acids. Germline loops: CDR1 SEHNR, CDR2 FQNEAQ (reference sequence). The chain's CDR3 is CASSSYRTTNEKLFF. DNA for the CDR3: TGTGCCAGCAGCTCCTACCGAACAACTAATGAAAAACTGTTTTTT.